The present T cell receptor (beta chain) was sequenced within a study of CD8 T cells in ankylosing spondylitis. Study results and limitations: A motif of 7 to 9 highly homologous TCR beta variants was seen as apparently characteristic of ankylosing spondylitis blood. Significant enrichment of disease-linked clones was reportedly seen in matched ankylosing spondylitis synovial fluid. Disease-linked clones, CD8+, were relatively rare in peripheral blood.

Researchers built TCR beta libraries using quantitative 5'-RACE with molecular barcodes. MiXCR, applied by TCRdb to the 5' RACE reads, yields one record per CDR3 protein. The repertoire holds more than 200,000 distinct CDR3 sequences, about 24% seen once, with 0.5% to 0.65% in the top ten. This clonotype has just a few counts. Its antigen is not known. This clonotype was obtained from a male donor with ankylosing spondylitis or in good health (not recorded which). Sequences were obtained from blood, either unsorted or a sorted T cell fraction (not recorded which).

The CDR3 region has the DNA TGCAGCTGTCGGCAGAGGGAGGTTACAGATACGCAGTATTTT. This encodes CSCRQREVTDTQYF. The chain has TRBV29-1 and TRBJ2-3; tentatively, D is TRBD2 (6 bases). The CDR3 has 14 residues. Germline assignment: CDR1 SQVTM and CDR2 ANQGSEA. Trimming took off 8 bases at V and 3 bases at J, with 18 bases between the two ends.